This TCR beta chain was retrieved from a study of blood T cell repertoires in COVID-19. Background on the study: Researchers got acute and convalescent COVID-19 samples from the United States, Italy and Spain. The analysed material was cDNA or gDNA that came from T cells, B-cell-depleted T cells, or PBMCs.

V shed 0 bases and J shed 1 base, with 9 bases lying between them. The CDR3 contains 15 residues. From germline, CDR1 is SGHTA and CDR2 FQGTGA. The method was immunoSEQ multiplex PCR; TCRdb's version includes in-frame clones alone and lacks a portion of them. The repertoire holds over 200,000 clones, with around nine tenths as singletons. The receptor's source is a woman in her sixties with acute or convalescent COVID-19. The sequencing sample was made of peripheral blood. This chain links TRBV7-3 with TRBJ1-1, with TRBD1 as a possible D gene (5 bases). This chain's CDR3 is CASSLTGAPNTEAFF. The CDR3 coding sequence is TGTGCCAGCAGCTTAACAGGGGCCCCGAACACTGAAGCTTTCTTT.